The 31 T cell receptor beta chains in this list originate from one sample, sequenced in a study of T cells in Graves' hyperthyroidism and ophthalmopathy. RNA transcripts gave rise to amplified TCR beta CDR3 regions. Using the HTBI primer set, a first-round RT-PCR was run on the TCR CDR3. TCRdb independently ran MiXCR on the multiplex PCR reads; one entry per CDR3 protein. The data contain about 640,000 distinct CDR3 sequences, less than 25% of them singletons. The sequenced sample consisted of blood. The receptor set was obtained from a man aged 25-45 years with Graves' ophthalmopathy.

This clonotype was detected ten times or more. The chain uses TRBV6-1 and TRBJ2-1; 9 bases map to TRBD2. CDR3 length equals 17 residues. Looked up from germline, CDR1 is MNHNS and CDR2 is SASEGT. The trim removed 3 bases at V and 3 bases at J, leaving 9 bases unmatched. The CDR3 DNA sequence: TGTGCCAGCAGTGACGACATAGCGGGGGTTCACTACAATGAGCAGTTCTTC. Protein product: CASSDDIAGVHYNEQFF.

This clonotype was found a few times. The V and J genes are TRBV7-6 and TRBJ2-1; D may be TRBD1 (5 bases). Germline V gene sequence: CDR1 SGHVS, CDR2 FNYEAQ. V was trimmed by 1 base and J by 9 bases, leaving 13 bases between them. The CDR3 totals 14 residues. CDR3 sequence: CASSLGGLATEQFF. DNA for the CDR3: TGTGCCAGCAGCTTAGGGGGCCTCGCGACTGAGCAGTTCTTC.

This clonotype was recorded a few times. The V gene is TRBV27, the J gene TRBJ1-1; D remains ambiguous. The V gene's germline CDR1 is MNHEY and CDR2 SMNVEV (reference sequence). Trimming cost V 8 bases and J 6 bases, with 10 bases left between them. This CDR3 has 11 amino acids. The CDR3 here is CASAAGAEAFF. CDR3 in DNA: TGTGCCAGCGCGGCGGGCGCTGAAGCTTTCTTT.

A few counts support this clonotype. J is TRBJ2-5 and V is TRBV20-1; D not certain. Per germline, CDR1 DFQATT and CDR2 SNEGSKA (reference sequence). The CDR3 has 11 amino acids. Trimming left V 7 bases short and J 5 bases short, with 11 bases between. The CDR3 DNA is TGCAGTGGACCATGGGCTGAGACCCAGTACTTC. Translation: CSGPWAETQYF.

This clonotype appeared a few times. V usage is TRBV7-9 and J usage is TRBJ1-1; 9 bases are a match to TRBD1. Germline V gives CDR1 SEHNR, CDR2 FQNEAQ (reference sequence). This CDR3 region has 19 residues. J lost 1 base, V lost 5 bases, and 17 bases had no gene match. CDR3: CASSHFTLRQGVKNTEAFF. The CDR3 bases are TGTGCCAGCAGCCATTTTACCCTCCGACAGGGGGTGAAGAACACTGAAGCTTTCTTT.

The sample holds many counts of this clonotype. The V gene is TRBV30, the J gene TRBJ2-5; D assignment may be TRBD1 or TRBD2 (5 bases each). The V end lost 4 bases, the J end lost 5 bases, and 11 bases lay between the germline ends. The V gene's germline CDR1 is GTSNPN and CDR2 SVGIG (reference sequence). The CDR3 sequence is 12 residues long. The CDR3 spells CAWMGDGETQYF. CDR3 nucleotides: TGTGCCTGGATGGGGGACGGGGAGACCCAGTACTTC.

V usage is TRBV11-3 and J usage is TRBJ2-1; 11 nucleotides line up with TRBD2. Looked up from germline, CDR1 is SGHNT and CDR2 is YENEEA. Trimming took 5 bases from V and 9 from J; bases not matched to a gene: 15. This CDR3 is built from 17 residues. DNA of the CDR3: TGTGCCAGCAGCCCAGGAAGGGGCCTAGCGGGAGGCCGTGAGCAGTTCTTC. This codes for CASSPGRGLAGGREQFF.

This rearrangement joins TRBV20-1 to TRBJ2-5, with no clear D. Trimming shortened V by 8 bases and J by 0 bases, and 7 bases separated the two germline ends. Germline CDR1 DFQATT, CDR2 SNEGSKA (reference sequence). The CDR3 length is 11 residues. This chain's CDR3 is CSLPYQETQYF. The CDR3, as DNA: TGCAGTCTTCCGTACCAAGAGACCCAGTACTTC.

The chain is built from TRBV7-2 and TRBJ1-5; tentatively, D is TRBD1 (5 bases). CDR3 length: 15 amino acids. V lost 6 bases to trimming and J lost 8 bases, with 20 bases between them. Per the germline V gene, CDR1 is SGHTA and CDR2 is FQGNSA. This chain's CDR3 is CASSEYPRGREPQHF. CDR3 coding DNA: TGTGCCAGCAGTGAATATCCCCGGGGGAGAGAGCCCCAGCATTTT.

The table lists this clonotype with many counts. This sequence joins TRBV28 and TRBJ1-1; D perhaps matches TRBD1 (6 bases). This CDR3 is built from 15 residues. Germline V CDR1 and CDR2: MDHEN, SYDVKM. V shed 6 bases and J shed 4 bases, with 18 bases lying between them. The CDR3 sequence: CASRDYTGLGTEAFF. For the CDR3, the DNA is TGTGCCAGCAGAGATTATACAGGGTTGGGCACTGAAGCTTTCTTT.

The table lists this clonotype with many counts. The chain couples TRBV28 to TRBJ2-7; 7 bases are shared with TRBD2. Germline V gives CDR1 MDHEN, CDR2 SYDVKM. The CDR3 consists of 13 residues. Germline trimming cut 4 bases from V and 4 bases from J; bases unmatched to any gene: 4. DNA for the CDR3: TGTGCCAGCAGTTCTAGCGGACTATACGAGCAGTACTTC. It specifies CASSSSGLYEQYF.

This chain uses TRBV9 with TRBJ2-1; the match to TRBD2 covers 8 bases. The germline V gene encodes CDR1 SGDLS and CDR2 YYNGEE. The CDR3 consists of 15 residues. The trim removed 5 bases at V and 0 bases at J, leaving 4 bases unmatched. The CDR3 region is CASSQTSASYNEQFF. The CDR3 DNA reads TGTGCCAGCAGTCAGACTAGCGCCTCCTACAATGAGCAGTTCTTC.

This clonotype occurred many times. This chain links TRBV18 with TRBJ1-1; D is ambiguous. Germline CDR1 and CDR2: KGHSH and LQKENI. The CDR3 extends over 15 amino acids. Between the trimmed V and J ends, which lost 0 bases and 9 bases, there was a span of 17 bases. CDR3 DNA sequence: TGTGCCAGCTCACCACCGGGAAAGAGCCAGAAACAAGCTTTCTTT. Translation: CASSPPGKSQKQAFF.

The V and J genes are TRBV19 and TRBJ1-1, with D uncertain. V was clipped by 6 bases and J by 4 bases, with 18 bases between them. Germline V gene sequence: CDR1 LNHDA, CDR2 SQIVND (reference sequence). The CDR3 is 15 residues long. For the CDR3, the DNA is TGTGCCAGTAGCTACCTCGGGCCTCGGGCCACTGAAGCTTTCTTT. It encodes CASSYLGPRATEAFF.

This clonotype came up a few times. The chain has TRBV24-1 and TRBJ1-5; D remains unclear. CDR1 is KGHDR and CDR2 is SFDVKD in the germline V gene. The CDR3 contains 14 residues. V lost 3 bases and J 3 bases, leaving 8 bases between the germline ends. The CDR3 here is CATSDPGVNQPQHF. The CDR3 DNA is TGTGCCACCAGTGATCCGGGCGTCAATCAGCCCCAGCATTTT.

The DNA for the CDR3 is TGTGCCTGGAGTGTAATGGGAACAAGGGGGGCCCTACGGGGTGAGCAGTTCTTC. It specifies CAWSVMGTRGALRGEQFF. The gene calls are TRBV30 and TRBJ2-1; D might be TRBD1 or TRBD2, each matching 6 bases. Germline CDR1 and CDR2: GTSNPN and SVGIG (reference sequence). V lost 0 bases and J 9 bases, leaving 27 bases between the germline ends. The CDR3 extends over 18 amino acids.

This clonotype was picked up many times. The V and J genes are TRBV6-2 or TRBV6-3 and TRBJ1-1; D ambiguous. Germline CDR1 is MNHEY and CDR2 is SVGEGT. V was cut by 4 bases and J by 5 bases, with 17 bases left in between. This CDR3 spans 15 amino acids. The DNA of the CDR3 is TGTGCCAGCAGTTGGACGAGGGTTACTGTTACTGAAGCTTTCTTT. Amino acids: CASSWTRVTVTEAFF.

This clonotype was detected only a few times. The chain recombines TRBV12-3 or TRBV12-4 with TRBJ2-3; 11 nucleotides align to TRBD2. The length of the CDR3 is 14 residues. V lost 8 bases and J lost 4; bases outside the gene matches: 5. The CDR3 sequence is CASELAGGADTQYF. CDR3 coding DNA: TGTGCCAGCGAATTAGCGGGGGGGGCAGATACGCAGTATTTT.

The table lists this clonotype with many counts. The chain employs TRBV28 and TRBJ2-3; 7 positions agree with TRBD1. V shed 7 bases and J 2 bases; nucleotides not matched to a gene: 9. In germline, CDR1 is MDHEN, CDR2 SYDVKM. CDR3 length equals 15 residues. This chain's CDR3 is CASNPTGSHTDTQYF. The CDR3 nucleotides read TGTGCCAGCAATCCGACAGGGAGTCACACAGATACGCAGTATTTT.

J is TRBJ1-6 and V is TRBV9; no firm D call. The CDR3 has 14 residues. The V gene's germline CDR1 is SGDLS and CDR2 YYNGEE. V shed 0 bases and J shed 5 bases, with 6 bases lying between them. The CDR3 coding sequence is TGTGCCAGCAGCGTAGGAGGAGATAATTCACCCCTCCACTTT. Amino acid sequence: CASSVGGDNSPLHF.

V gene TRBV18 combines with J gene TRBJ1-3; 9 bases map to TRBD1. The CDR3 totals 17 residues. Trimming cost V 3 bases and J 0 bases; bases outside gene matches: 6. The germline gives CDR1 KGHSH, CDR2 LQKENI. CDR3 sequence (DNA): TGTGCCAGCTCACCCTCCGGGACAGGGAACTCTGGAAACACCATATATTTT. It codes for CASSPSGTGNSGNTIYF.

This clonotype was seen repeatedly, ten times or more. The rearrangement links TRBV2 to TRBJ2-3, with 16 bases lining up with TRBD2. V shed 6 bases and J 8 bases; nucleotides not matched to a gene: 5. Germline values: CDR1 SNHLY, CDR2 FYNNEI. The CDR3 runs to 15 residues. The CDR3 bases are TGTGCCAGCAGCGCCGGGACTAGCGGGAGGGGTACGCAGTATTTT. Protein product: CASSAGTSGRGTQYF.

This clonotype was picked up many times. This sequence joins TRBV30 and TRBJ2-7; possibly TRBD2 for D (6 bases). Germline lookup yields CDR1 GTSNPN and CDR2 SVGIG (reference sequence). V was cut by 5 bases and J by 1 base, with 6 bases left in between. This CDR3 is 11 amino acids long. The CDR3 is CAWGTSYEQYF. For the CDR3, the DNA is TGTGCCTGGGGGACTTCCTACGAGCAGTACTTC.

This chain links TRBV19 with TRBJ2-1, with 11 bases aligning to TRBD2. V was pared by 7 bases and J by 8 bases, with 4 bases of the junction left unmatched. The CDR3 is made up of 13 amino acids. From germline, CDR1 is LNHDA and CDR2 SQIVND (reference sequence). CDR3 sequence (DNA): TGTGCCAGTACCATAGCGGGAGGGGATGAGCAGTTCTTC. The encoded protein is CASTIAGGDEQFF.

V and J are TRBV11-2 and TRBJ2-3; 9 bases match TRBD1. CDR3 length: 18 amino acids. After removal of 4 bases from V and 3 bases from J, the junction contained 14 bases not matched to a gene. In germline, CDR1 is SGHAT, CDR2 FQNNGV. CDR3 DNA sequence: TGTGCCAGCAGCTCTAGGACGGGTGGCGGGACAGGGACAGATACGCAGTATTTT. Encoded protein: CASSSRTGGGTGTDTQYF.

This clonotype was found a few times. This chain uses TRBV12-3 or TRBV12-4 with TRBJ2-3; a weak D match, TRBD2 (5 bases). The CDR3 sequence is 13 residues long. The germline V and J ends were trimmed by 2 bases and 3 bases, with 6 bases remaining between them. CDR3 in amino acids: CASSLRETDTQYF. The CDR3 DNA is TGTGCCAGCAGTTTAAGGGAGACAGATACGCAGTATTTT.

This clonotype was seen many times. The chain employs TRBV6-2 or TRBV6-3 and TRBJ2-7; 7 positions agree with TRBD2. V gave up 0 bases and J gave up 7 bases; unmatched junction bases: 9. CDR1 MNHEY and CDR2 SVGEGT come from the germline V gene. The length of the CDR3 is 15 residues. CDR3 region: CASSYSRAGEGEQYF. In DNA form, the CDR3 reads TGTGCCAGCAGTTACTCGAGGGCGGGAGAAGGGGAGCAGTACTTC.

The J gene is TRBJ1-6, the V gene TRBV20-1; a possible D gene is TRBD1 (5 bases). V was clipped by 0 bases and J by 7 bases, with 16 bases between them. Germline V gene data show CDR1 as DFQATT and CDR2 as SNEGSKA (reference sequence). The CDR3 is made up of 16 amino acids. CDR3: CSARDNIGVPNSPLHF. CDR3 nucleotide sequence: TGCAGTGCTAGAGATAATATAGGGGTCCCCAATTCACCCCTCCACTTT.

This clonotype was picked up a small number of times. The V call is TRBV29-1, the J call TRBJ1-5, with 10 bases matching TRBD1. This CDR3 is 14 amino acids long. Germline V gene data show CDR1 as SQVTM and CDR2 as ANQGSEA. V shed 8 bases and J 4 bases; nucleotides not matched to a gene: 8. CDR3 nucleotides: TGCAGCCTGGAGAGGACAGGGGGAAATCAGCCCCAGCATTTT. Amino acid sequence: CSLERTGGNQPQHF.

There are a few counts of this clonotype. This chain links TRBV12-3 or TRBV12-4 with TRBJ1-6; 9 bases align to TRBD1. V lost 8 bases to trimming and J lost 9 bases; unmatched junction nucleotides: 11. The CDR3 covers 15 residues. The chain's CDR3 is CASLRGTGKLSPLHF. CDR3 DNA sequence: TGTGCCAGCCTCCGGGGGACAGGGAAGCTTTCACCCCTCCACTTT.

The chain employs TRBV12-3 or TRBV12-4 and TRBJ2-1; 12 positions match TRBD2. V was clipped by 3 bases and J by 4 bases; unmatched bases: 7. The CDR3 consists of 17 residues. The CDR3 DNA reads TGTGCCAGCAGTTTCGGTTCTAGCGGGAGGGTATACAATGAGCAGTTCTTC. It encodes CASSFGSSGRVYNEQFF.